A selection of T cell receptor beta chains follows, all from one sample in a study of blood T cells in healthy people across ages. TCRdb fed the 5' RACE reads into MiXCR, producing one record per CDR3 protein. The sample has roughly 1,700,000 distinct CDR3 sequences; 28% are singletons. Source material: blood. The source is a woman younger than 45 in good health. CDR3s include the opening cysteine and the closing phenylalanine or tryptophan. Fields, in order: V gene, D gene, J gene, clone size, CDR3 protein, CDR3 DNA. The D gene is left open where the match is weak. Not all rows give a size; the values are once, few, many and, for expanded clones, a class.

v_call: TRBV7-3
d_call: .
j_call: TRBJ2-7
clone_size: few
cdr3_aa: CASSLGTAAGYEQYF
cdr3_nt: TGTGCCAGCAGCCTCGGGACGGCGGCTGGGTACGAGCAGTACTTC

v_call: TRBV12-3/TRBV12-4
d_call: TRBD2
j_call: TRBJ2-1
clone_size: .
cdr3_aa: CASSLAGLAGVYNEQFF
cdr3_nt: TGTGCCAGCAGTTTAGCGGGACTAGCGGGAGTCTACAATGAGCAGTTCTTC

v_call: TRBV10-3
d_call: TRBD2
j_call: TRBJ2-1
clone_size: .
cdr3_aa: CAIGGTSNHEQFF
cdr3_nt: TGTGCCATCGGCGGGACTAGCAACCATGAGCAGTTCTTC

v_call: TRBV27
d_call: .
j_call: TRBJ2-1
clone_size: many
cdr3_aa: CASSSRDSLTYNEQFF
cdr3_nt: TGTGCCAGCAGTTCAAGGGACTCGCTAACCTACAATGAGCAGTTCTTC

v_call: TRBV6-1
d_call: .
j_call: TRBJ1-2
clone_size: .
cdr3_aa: CASSMTGYYGYTF
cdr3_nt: TGTGCCAGCAGTATGACAGGATACTATGGCTACACCTTC

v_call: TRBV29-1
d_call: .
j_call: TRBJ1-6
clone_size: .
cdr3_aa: CSVGLGPTGDSPRHF
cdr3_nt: TGCAGCGTTGGGTTAGGACCAACGGGGGATTCACCCCGCCACTTT

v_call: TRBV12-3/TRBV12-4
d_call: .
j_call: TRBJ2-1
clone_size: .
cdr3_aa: CASSLSRGEFNEQFF
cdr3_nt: TGTGCCAGCAGTTTAAGTAGGGGGGAGTTCAATGAGCAGTTCTTC

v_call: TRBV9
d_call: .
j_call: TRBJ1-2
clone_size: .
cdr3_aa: CASSVERGASYGYTF
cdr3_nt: TGTGCCAGCAGCGTAGAGCGGGGGGCGAGCTATGGCTACACCTTC

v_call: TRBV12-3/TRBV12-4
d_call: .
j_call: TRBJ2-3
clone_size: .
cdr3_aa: CASRLLDAQYF
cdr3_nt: TGTGCCAGCAGGTTACTAGATGCGCAGTATTTT

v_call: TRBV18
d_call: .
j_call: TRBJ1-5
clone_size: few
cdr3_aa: CTSSAGASNQPQHF
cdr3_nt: TGTACCAGCTCAGCAGGAGCTAGCAATCAGCCCCAGCATTTT

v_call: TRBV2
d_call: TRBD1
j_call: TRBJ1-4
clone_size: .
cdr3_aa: CASHSGGASDNEKLFF
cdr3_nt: TGTGCCAGCCACTCAGGGGGCGCGTCTGATAATGAAAAACTGTTTTTT

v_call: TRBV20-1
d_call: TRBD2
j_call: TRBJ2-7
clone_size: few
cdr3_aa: CSAFTSGGGRVEQYF
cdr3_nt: TGCAGTGCTTTTACTAGCGGGGGGGGTCGAGTCGAGCAGTACTTC

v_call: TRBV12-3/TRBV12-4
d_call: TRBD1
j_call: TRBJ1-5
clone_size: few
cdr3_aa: CASSLTGVSQPQHF
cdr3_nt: TGTGCCAGCAGTTTGACAGGGGTTAGCCAGCCCCAGCATTTT

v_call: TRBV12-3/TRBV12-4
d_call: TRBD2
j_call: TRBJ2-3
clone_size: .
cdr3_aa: CASKPSGGDTQYF
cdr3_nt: TGTGCCAGCAAACCCAGCGGGGGAGATACACAGTATTTT

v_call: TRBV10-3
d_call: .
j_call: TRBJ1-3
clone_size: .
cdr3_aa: CAITPAGGRNTIYF
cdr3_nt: TGTGCCATCACTCCCGCCGGAGGGAGAAACACCATATATTTT

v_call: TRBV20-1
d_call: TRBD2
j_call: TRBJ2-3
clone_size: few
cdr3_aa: CSASLPSGRIRTDTQYF
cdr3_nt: TGCAGTGCTAGCCTCCCCAGCGGGAGGATCCGCACAGATACGCAGTATTTT

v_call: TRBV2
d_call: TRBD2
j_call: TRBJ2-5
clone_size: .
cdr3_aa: CASSERGGVSGTQYF
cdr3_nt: TGTGCCAGCAGTGAAAGGGGAGGGGTGAGTGGGACCCAGTACTTC

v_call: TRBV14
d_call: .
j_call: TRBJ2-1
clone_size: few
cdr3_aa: CASSLRRSQLGNEQFF
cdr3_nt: TGTGCCAGCAGCCTACGAAGGTCACAACTGGGCAATGAGCAGTTCTTC

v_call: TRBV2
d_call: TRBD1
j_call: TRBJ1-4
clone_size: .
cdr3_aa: CASSDDRDDRSNEKLFF
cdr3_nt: TGTGCCAGCAGTGATGACAGGGATGATCGCTCTAATGAAAAACTGTTTTTT

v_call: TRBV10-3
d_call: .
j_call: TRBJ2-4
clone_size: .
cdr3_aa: CAISESGENIQYF
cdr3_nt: TGTGCCATCAGTGAGTCGGGAGAGAACATTCAGTACTTC

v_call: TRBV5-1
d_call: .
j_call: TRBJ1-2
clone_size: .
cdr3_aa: CASSLTDYNYGYTF
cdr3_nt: TGCGCCAGCAGCTTGACAGATTATAACTATGGCTACACCTTC

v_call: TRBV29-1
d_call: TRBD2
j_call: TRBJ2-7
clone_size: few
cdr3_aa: CSVEDVGGGIHEQYF
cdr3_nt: TGCAGCGTTGAAGATGTCGGGGGGGGCATCCACGAGCAGTACTTC